This TCR beta chain was identified in a study of radiation and T cells in renal cell carcinoma. Some clones are missing from TCRdb's copy, which holds only in-frame ones; the method was immunoSEQ multiplex PCR. The sample has approximately 15,000 clones; roughly 60% are singletons. The treatment denotes: treatment-naive control, cytoreductive nephrectomy. V shed 4 bases, J shed 1 base, and the junction held 9 bases outside the gene matches. The CDR3 has 17 residues. Germline V gene sequence: CDR1 MNHEY, CDR2 SMNVEV (reference sequence). Sample: tumor tissue, taken from a patient whose treatment was nephrectomy without radiotherapy. The gene calls are TRBV27 and TRBJ1-1, with 10 bases lining up with TRBD1. The TCR originated in a man in his forties or fifties with renal cell carcinoma. In DNA, the CDR3 is TGTGCCAGCAGTTCGGGACAGGGGTATAGTAAGAACACTGAAGCTTTCTTT. Translation: CASSSGQGYSKNTEAFF.